This T cell receptor (beta chain) was identified in a study of spatial heterogeneity in lung cancer (dated by TCRdb to between 2017 and 2020). Turning to the overall study: Beta-chain transcripts were consistently detected in greater numbers than alpha-chain transcripts, which likely reflects a higher abundance of beta-chain transcripts. In non-small cell lung cancer, the study quantitatively compared TCR alpha and beta repertoires across several tumor regions, matched nontumor lung, and blood. At surgery, both alpha and beta chains were TCR-sequenced in roughly 230 tumor regions, approximately 64 matched nontumor lung samples and 50 to 60 PBMC samples. Nonsynonymous mutation counts, determined by whole-exome sequencing of tumor tissue, were related to TCR repertoire features. In the raw uncorrected reads, each unique combination of TCR and UMI appeared on average more than ten times. A strong correlation was found between TCR transcript counts in tumor regions and a T cell transcriptional module score from matched bulk RNA-seq.

What the authors observed across the whole study: Additional single-cell paired TCR alpha and beta sequencing was considered necessary to confirm, at a functional level, the hypothesis that regional TCRs recognize regional mutations. Counts of ubiquitous and regional expanded TCRs correlated with counts of ubiquitous and regional nonsynonymous mutations, respectively. Estimated TCR-seq coverage of tumor T cells was only roughly 7% for alpha chains and 13% for beta chains. The tumor nonsynonymous mutation count correlated with the number of expanded alpha and beta TCRs within the tumor.

Sample time point, as interpreted from the label and publication: sample taken at primary tumor resection. Samples were obtained from fewer than 80 patients with early-stage, untreated non-small cell lung cancer from the lung TRACERx cohort. Whole RNA extracted from tumor and nontumor lung tissue, or from cryopreserved PBMC samples, was used for TCR sequencing without cell sorting. Only patients for whom sufficient RNA was available from at least two tumor regions were selected for TCR sequencing. Before selection, tumor and adjacent nontumor lung specimens were reviewed by a lung pathologist. The library was generated by 5' RACE. For sequencing, a NextSeq 500 was employed. The TCR library protocol attached a unique molecular identifier to each TCR cDNA molecule to allow correction of PCR and sequencing errors. The published analysis was carried out like this. TCR identification, UMI-based error correction and CDR3 extraction were performed with Decombinator tools. Expanded TCRs were defined as those above a frequency of 2 per 1,000, corresponding to the top 1% of the tumor frequency distribution. Expanded tumor TCRs statistically deemed absent (corrected P<0.05) from at least one tumor region were classed as regional, and all other expanded tumor TCRs were classed as ubiquitous. Renyi diversity was calculated using the R vegan package after each repertoire was subsampled 100 times to 5,000 TCRs. To build CDR3 similarity networks, amino acid triplet string-kernel similarity was used, and CDR3s were connected when their pairwise similarity was above 0.82. TCRdb reanalyzed the raw reads on its own, using fastp at Q25 for trimming and MiXCR for clone calling, and kept in-frame beta chains. Each entry merges the rows of one CDR3 protein and shows their most common DNA and genes. These V and J calls rely on TCRdb rather than the paper's analysis. Across this sample there are around 23,000 distinct CDR3 sequences, with under 7.5% seen only once. Clones ranked in the top ten supply 10% to 13% of the sample.

There are 14 amino acids in the CDR3, from cysteine to phenylalanine inclusive. This entry keeps only the CDR3 DNA: 42 bases, framed from base 1. The V end loses 3 bases and the J end loses 4 bases, and a stretch of 12 bases separates them. The CDR1 and CDR2 encoded by the germline V gene are SQVTM and ANQGSEA. This clonotype was seen at least ten times. Its specific antigen is unknown. No base-level quality is on record; no much larger clone is a single base apart. The receptor chain draws on TRBV29-1 and TRBJ2-2; TRBD2 might be the D gene, on 5 matching bases. The sequencing here drew on lung tumor tissue, taken at surgery. This TCR came from a male donor with early-stage non-small cell lung cancer. The CDR3: CSVEEDQITGELFF. The nucleotide sequence is TGCAGCGTTGAGGAGGACCAGATCACCGGGGAGCTGTTTTTT.